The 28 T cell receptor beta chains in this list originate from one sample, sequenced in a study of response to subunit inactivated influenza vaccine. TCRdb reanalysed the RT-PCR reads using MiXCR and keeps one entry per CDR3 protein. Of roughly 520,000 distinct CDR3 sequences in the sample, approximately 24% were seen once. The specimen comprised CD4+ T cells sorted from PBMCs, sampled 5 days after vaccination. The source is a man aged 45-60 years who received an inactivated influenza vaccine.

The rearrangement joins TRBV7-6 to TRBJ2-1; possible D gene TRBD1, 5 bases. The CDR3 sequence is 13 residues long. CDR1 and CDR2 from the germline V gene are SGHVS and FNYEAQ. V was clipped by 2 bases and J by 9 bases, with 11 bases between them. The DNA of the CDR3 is TGTGCCAGCAGCTTAATCCAGGGTAGTGAGCAGTTCTTC. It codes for CASSLIQGSEQFF.

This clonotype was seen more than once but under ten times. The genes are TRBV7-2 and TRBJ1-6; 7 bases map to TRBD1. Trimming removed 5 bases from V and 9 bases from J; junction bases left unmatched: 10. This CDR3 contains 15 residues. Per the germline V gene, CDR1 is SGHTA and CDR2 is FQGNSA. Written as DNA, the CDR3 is TGTGCCAGCAGCCAAGATATAGGGGGCAGTTCACCCCTCCACTTT. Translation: CASSQDIGGSSPLHF.

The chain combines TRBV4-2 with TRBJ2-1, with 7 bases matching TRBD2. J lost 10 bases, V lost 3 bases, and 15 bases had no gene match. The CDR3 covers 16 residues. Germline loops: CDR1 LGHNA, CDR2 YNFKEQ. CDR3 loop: CASSQTVGLAELEQFF. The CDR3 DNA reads TGTGCCAGCAGCCAGACGGTTGGGCTAGCGGAGCTAGAGCAGTTCTTC.

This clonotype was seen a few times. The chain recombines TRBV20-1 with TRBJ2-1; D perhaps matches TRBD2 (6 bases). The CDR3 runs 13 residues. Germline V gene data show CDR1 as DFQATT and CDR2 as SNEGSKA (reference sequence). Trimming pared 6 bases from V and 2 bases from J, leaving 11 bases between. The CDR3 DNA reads TGCAGTGCGAGCCGCGGGGCCTACAATGAGCAGTTCTTC. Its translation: CSASRGAYNEQFF.

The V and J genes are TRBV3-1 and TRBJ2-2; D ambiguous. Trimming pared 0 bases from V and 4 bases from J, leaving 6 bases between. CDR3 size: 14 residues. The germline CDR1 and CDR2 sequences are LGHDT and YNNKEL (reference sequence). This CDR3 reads CASSQEVVTGELFF. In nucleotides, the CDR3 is TGTGCCAGCAGCCAAGAAGTAGTCACCGGGGAGCTGTTTTTT.

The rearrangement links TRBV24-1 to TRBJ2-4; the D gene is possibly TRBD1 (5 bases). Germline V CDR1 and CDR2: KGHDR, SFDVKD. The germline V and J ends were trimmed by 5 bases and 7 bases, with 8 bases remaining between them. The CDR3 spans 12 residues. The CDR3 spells CATSAAGNIQYF. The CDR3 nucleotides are TGTGCCACCAGTGCCGCAGGGAACATTCAGTACTTC.

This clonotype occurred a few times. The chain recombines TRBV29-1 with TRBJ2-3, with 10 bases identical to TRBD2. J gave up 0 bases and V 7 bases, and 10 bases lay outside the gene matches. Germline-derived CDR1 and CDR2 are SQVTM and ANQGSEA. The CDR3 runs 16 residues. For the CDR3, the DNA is TGCAGCGCCCGAACCACTAGCGGGGCCAGCACAGATACGCAGTATTTT. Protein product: CSARTTSGASTDTQYF.

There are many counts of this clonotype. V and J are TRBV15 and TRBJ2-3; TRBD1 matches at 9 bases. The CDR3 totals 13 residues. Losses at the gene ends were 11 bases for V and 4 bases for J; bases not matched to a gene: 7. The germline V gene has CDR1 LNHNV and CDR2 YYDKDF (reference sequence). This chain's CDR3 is CAVGDRAPDTQYF. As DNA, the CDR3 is TGTGCCGTAGGGGACAGGGCCCCAGATACGCAGTATTTT.

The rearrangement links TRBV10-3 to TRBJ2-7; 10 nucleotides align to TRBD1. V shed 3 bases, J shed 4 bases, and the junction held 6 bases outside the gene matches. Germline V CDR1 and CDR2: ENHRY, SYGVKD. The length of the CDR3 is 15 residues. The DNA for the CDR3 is TGTGCCATCAGTGACGCAAGACAGGGGGCTTACGAGCAGTACTTC. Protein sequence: CAISDARQGAYEQYF.

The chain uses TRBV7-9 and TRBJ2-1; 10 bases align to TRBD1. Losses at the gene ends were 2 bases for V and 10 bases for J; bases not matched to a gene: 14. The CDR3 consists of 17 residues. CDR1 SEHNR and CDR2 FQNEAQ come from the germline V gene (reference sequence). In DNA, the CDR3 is TGTGCCAGCAGCTTAATGAAATTGGGACAGGGGATGAACGAGCAGTTCTTC. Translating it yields CASSLMKLGQGMNEQFF.

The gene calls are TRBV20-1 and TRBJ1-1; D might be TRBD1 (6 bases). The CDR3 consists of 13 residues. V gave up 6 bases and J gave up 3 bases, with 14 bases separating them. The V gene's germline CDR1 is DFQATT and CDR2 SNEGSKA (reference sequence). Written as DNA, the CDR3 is TGCAGTGCATTTGGGGGGGCTTACACTGAAGCTTTCTTT. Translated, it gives CSAFGGAYTEAFF.

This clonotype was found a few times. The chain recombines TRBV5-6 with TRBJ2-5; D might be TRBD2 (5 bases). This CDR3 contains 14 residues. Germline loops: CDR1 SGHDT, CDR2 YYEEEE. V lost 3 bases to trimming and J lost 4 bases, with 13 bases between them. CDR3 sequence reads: CASSSAGGSETQYF. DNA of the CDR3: TGTGCCAGCAGCTCGGCAGGAGGTTCAGAGACCCAGTACTTC.

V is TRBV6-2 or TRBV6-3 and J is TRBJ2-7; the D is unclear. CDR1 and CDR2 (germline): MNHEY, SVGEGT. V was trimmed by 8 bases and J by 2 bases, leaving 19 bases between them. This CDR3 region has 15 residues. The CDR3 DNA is TGTGCCAGCGTGTTCAGGACGACTTCACCCTACGAGCAGTACTTC. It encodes CASVFRTTSPYEQYF.

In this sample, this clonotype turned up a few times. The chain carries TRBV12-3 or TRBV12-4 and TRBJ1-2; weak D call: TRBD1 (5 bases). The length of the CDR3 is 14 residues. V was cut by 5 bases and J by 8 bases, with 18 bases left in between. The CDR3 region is CASSPYGGERGYTF. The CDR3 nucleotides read TGTGCCAGCAGTCCCTACGGGGGAGAGAGAGGCTACACCTTC.

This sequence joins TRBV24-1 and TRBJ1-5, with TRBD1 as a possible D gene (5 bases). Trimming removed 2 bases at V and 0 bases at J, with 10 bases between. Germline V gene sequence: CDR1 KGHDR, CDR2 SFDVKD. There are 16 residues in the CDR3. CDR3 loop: CATSDSAGLSNQPQHF. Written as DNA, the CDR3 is TGTGCCACCAGTGATTCTGCAGGGCTTAGCAATCAGCCCCAGCATTTT.

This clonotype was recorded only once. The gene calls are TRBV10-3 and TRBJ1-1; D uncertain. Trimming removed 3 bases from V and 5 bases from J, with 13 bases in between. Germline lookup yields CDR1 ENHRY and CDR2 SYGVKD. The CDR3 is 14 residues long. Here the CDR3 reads CAISDLDMHTEAFF. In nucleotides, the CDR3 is TGTGCCATCAGTGACCTCGATATGCATACTGAAGCTTTCTTT.

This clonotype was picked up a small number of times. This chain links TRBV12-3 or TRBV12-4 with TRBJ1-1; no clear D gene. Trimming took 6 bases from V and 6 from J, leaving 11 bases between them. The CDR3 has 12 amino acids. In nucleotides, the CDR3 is TGTGCCAGCAGCCGCCTCGGTTCTGAAGCTTTCTTT. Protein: CASSRLGSEAFF.

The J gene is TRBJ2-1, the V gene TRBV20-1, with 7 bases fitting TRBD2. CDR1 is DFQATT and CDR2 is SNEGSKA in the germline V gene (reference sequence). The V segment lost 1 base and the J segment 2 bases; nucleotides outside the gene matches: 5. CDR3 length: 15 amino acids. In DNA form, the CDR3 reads TGCAGTGCTAGAGGGCAAGCGGGAACCTACAATGAGCAGTTCTTC. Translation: CSARGQAGTYNEQFF.

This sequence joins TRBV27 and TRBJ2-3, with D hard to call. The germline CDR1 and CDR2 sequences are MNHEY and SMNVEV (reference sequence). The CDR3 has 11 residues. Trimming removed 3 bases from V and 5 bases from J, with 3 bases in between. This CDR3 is CASSFQDTQYF. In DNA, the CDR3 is TGTGCCAGCAGTTTTCAAGATACGCAGTATTTT.

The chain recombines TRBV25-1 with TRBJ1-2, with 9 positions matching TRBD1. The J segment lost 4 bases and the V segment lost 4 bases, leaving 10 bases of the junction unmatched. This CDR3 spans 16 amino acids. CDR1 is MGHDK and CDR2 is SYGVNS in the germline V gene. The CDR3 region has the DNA TGTGCCAGCAGTGTGGTGGACAGGGGCTCTTCCTATGGCTACACCTTC. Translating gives CASSVVDRGSSYGYTF.

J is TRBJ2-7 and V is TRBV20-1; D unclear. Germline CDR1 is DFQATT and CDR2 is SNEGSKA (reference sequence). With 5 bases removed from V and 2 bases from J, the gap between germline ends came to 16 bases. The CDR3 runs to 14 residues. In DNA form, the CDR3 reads TGCAGTGCTCACTGGGCAGCCCGGGCCTACGAGCAGTACTTC. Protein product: CSAHWAARAYEQYF.

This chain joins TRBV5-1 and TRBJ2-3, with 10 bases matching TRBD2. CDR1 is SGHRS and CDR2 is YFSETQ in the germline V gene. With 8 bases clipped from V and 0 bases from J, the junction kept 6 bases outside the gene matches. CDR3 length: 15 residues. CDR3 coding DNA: TGCGCCAGTCAACTAGCGGGGTACAGCACAGATACGCAGTATTTT. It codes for CASQLAGYSTDTQYF.

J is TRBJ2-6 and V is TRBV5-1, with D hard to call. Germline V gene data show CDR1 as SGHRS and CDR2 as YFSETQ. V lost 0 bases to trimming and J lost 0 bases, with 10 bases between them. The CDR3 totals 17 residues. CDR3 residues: CASSLDGRSSGANVLTF. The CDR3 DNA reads TGCGCCAGCAGCTTGGACGGAAGAAGCTCTGGGGCCAACGTCCTGACTTTC.

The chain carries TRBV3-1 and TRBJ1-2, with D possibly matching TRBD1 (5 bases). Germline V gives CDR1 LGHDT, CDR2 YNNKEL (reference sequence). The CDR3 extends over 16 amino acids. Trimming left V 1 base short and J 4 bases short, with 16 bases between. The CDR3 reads CASSQVLGRDPYGYTF. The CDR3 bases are TGTGCCAGCAGCCAAGTGTTGGGCAGGGACCCCTATGGCTACACCTTC.

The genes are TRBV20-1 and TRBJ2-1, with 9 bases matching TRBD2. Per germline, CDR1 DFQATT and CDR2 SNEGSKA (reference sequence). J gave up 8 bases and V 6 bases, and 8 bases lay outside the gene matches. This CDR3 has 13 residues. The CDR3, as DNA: TGCAGTGCCTCTTTTAGCGGGAGTGATGAGCAGTTCTTC. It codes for CSASFSGSDEQFF.

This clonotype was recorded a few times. The CDR3 nucleotides read TGCGCCAGCAGCCAAGATGCAGCGGGAGGGGCCTACGAGCAGTACTTC. Amino acid sequence: CASSQDAAGGAYEQYF. The rearrangement links TRBV4-3 to TRBJ2-7, with 10 bases identical to TRBD2. V was clipped by 0 bases and J by 2 bases; unmatched bases: 4. The CDR3 has 16 amino acids. CDR1 is LGHNA, CDR2 YSLEER, per germline.

The CDR3 is CASSLGLGTGGRETQYF. In DNA form, the CDR3 reads TGTGCCAGCAGCTTAGGATTGGGGACAGGGGGTAGGGAGACCCAGTACTTC. The genes are TRBV7-2 and TRBJ2-5; 11 nucleotides align to TRBD1. This CDR3 comprises 17 residues. V trimming: 1 base; J trimming: 5 bases; junction bases outside the gene matches: 9. Germline assignment: CDR1 SGHTA and CDR2 FQGNSA.

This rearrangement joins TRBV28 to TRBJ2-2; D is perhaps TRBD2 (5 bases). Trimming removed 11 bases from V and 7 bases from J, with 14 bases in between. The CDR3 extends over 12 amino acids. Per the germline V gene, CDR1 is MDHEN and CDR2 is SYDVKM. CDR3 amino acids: CAGAGGLGELFF. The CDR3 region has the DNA TGTGCCGGTGCAGGAGGCCTCGGGGAGCTGTTTTTT.